The source of this TCR beta chain is a study of cytomegalovirus exposure and HLA in healthy donors. Across the study: From donors who were HLA-typed, an early data release held approximately 91 million unique TCRs.

This CDR3 is built from 16 residues. J was trimmed by 5 bases and V by 5 bases; bases with no gene match: 9. Germline V gene data show CDR1 as SGHVS and CDR2 as FQNEAQ. PCR used 60 Vbeta primers and 13 Jbeta primers. Profiled with immunoSEQ multiplex PCR; TCRdb holds only in-frame clones, not every one. The sample consists of some 130,000 clones, under 10% of them appearing once. Donors had nominal health at sampling but likely had unrecorded immune exposures. The chain has TRBV7-8 and TRBJ2-5; TRBD2 aligns across 12 bases. This TCR was sampled from a woman in her thirties or forties in good health and CMV-seropositive. The sample comprised PBMCs. CDR3 sequence reads: CASSPNLAGGRETQYF. DNA for the CDR3: TGTGCCAGCAGCCCTAATCTAGCGGGGGGGCGGGAGACCCAGTACTTC.